This T cell receptor beta chain derives from a study of cytomegalovirus exposure and HLA in healthy donors (dated by TCRdb to the late 2010s). Looking at the study overall: In an earlier analysis of under 750 of the donors, around 290 Gb of sequence data and 90 million to 120 million unique TCR beta sequences from about 190 million T cells were reported. An early release covering just under 650 HLA-typed donors comprised about 310 gigabases of sequencing data and around 86 million unique TCR sequences. Among the roughly 400 genotyped donors, roughly 80% belonged to the genetic ancestry cluster associated with self-reported Caucasian donors. The study aimed to test whether cataloging public T cell receptors could reveal signatures of past pathogen exposure. The T cell repertoires of under 750 subjects were profiled by immunosequencing and related to cytomegalovirus serostatus. Besides the first cohort of hundreds of subjects, a separate validation cohort made up of over a hundred different subjects was used. To predict cytomegalovirus infection status, the study brought together high-throughput TCR immunosequencing, statistical association of individual TCRs with disease status, and machine learning. To study patterns of TCR occurrence, a later analysis re-analyzed previously published TCR beta repertoires from hundreds of donors and added high-resolution HLA genotyping. Rather than drawing on any new phenotypic data, the later analysis identified candidate immune exposures from TCR beta sequences and the way those sequences occurred across donors. In an earlier analysis of several hundred of the donors, high-throughput TCR beta sequencing was used to judge whether each TCR beta V gene segment behaved as functional or pseudogenic. Donor age, sex, ethnicity and CMV serostatus were collected together with the repertoire data. A later genetic analysis took genome-wide SNP genotypes for about 55% of the 666 donors and used that subset as a discovery cohort. Every repertoire in the discovery cohort had been generated on one and the same sequencing platform. Class I and class II HLA loci were covered by the typing at four-digit resolution. The number of donors typed differed by locus, with roughly 620-640 for A, B, C, DRB1 and DQB1, around 560 for DQA1, 606 for DPA1, and under 490 for DPB1. Because of strong linkage in the cohort, five DR-DQ haplotypes were treated as single units for association and clustering. On average, over 200,000 unique TCR beta nucleotide sequences were sequenced per donor among about 400 genotyped donors of the cohort, with around 19% of those sequences being non-productive. Broader findings and caveats from the paper: Specific HLA alleles were associated with 15,000 to 20,000 TCR beta sequences at a false discovery rate of 0.05 in a later analysis. The only immune exposure information available for the cohort was CMV serostatus. Sequencing depth was assumed to be roughly uniform across donors in the presence/absence analyses, though that assumption may not hold. Strong co-occurrence of HLA alleles, especially DR and DQ, made assigning TCR associations to individual alleles difficult. According to the authors, the approach could potentially be generalized to other disease states and immunological phenotypes. In an earlier analysis of about 600 of the donors, most TCR beta V segments appeared in productive rearrangements about 87% or about 30% of the time, broadly matching IMGT annotations. In this cohort, only TCR beta chains were sequenced, and detectable features were limited by the absence of alpha or paired-chain data. In a later analysis, HLA-associated TCR beta chains showed more clonal expansion and lower generation probabilities than non-associated chains that were equally common. HLA typing was unavailable for some donors at each locus, so association tests used only the typed subset. A later genetic analysis associated a missense DCLRE1C variant with V-gene and J-gene trimming of TCR beta chains, and an independent cohort replicated the association. Compared with the roughly 700-donor mean, donors in an Asian-associated ancestry cluster had fewer N-insertions in productive TCRs, according to a later genetic analysis. The 87-base-pair reads could not distinguish some IMGT-functional V segments, including TRBV6-2 and TRBV6-3, so those segments were excluded. A further reported finding was that TCR beta sequences accurately predicted the HLA-A and HLA-B alleles for most subjects in the first cohort. The classifier was reported to diagnose cytomegalovirus status with high specificity and sensitivity in both the original cohort and the validation cohort. Linkage disequilibrium might explain the correlated functional status among segregating V segments, but an unknown experimental factor could not be excluded. A later analysis found that TCR association rates varied across HLA loci, with DRB1 alleles showing the most associated TCRs and HLA-C alleles the fewest. In a later analysis, most CMV-associated TCR beta chains were found to appear HLA-restricted, with HLA associations seemingly driven largely by CMV exposure. Because counts were too low, approximately 18 rarely observed V segments, including chromosome 9 orphons, were excluded from the earlier analysis of 500 to 700 of the donors. A cluster of highly shared sequence variants was judged likely to be a technical artifact of the sequencing pipeline. Most TCR sequences were observed very rarely across donors, whereas some public TCRs were present in many individuals. The study listed approximately 160 TCR beta chains as associated with cytomegalovirus. In a later analysis, several top co-occurrence clusters were reported to appear linked to parvovirus B19, influenza, CMV and Epstein-Barr virus. In vitro tests confirmed that a few of the cytomegalovirus-associated TCR beta chains recognize cytomegalovirus antigens.

Worth noting for this clone: No cognate antigen has been identified for it. No base-level quality is on record; no much larger clone is a single base apart.

The library was prepared using the immunoSEQ multiplex PCR assay. The multiplex PCR relied on a mix of 60 forward primers for TCR Vbeta segments and 13 reverse primers for TCR Jbeta segments. The CDR3 region of rearranged TCR beta genes was amplified from genomic DNA with a multiplex PCR assay. The Illumina HiSeq System was used to sequence the amplified TCR beta libraries as 87-base-pair reads. In the authors' own workflow: In a later analysis, 80 million or so unique TCR beta chains were counted across the 500 to 850 repertoires, and roughly 11 million of these chains were shared by at least two donors. A nearest-neighbor algorithm error-corrected the raw reads and collapsed the reads into unique sequences, merging closely related sequences to remove PCR and sequencing errors. CDR3 sequences were aligned to IMGT reference sequences to assign V, D and J gene segments. Each retained sequence needed at least a six-nucleotide match to both a V gene segment and a J gene segment. A rearrangement counted as productive if the CDR3 had no stop codons and remained in frame with V and J, and every other rearrangement counted as non-productive. CDR3 was defined according to IMGT convention as the region running from the second conserved V-encoded cysteine to the conserved J-encoded phenylalanine. In an earlier analysis of more than 550 of the donors, sequences lacking an unambiguous match to a single V gene segment were excluded. An earlier analysis of several hundred of the donors called V segments functional above 56.7% productive rearrangements and segregating when the between-donor standard deviation exceeded 5%. To diagnose cytomegalovirus status from the catalog of TCR beta chain sequences, a statistical classification framework was built. In a later analysis, TCR nucleotide sequences were compared against IMGT/GENE-DB human TR gene sequences so that V and J genes could be assigned. In a later analysis, CDR3 sequences and most-parsimonious VDJ recombination scenarios were assigned using the TCRdist pipeline. In a later analysis, every TCR beta chain was defined by the combination of its CDR3 amino acid sequence and its V-gene family, and reads without a unique V-gene family were dropped. To address suspected cross-contamination and a sequencing artifact, a later analysis removed some 620 highly shared, low-generation-probability nucleotide sequences. A later analysis calculated a clonal expansion index for each public chain from normalized within-repertoire ranks of inferred template counts. A later analysis computed generation probabilities with a VDJ recombination model fitted to out-of-frame rearrangements, and checked the results against IGoR. In a later analysis, hypergeometric tests were used to score TCR-TCR, TCR-HLA and TCR-CMV co-occurrence, with a repertoire-size bias correction applied to TCR pairs. False discovery rates were estimated in a later analysis by permuting HLA or CMV assignments 20 times. A later analysis grouped co-occurring TCRs with DBSCAN, adding TCRdist sequence similarity when clustering within HLA-allele-positive subsets. Repertoires with fewer than 30,000 or more than 120,000 public chains, plus five repertoires with anomalous nucleotide sharing, were excluded from co-occurrence clustering. TCRdb took this table from immuneACCESS and kept in-frame rearrangements with V and J called. Such tables lack part of the clones; where checked against another copy, unresolved V genes explain under half of the gap, and the rest is unexplained. V and J calls and clone size are copied from that table; D and trimming were computed from the DNA. The sample contains approximately 180,000 clones, around four fifths of them found a single time. Less than 15% of the sample lies in the top ten.

V is pared back by 4 bases and J by 6 bases, with 7 bases lying between the germline termini. The CDR3 spans 12 residues, from the cysteine through the phenylalanine. Left in the record is the CDR3 DNA by itself, 36 bases read in frame from the first base. The germline V gene provides CDR1 SGHDN and CDR2 FVKESK. The cohort comprised approximately 700 healthy bone marrow donors. At the time of sampling, every cohort member was nominally healthy, though immune exposures that went unrecorded were likely present. The donor tested CMV seropositive and was one of the 289 seropositive cohort members. A peripheral blood sample was collected from each donor, and TCR beta sequencing was performed on peripheral blood mononuclear cells. Genomic DNA was extracted from the blood cell samples with the Qiagen DNeasy Blood Extraction Kit.

The TCR sequence derives from a woman aged 45-65 years in good health and CMV-seropositive. Material: PBMCs. This receptor chain uses TRBV14 and TRBJ2-1; possibly the D gene is TRBD1, per 6 matching bases. CDR3 sequence: CASSPQGNEQFF. The DNA sequence is TGTGCCAGCAGCCCACAGGGCAATGAGCAGTTCTTC. The reference TRBV14 and TRBJ2-1 proteins fill in what lies around the CDR3, so the full variable domain reads EAGVTQFPSHSVIEKGQTVTLRCDPISGHDNLYWYRRVMGKEIKFLLHFVKESKQDESGMPNNRFLAERTGGTYSTLKVQPAELEDSGVYFCASSPQGNEQFFGPGTRLTVL.